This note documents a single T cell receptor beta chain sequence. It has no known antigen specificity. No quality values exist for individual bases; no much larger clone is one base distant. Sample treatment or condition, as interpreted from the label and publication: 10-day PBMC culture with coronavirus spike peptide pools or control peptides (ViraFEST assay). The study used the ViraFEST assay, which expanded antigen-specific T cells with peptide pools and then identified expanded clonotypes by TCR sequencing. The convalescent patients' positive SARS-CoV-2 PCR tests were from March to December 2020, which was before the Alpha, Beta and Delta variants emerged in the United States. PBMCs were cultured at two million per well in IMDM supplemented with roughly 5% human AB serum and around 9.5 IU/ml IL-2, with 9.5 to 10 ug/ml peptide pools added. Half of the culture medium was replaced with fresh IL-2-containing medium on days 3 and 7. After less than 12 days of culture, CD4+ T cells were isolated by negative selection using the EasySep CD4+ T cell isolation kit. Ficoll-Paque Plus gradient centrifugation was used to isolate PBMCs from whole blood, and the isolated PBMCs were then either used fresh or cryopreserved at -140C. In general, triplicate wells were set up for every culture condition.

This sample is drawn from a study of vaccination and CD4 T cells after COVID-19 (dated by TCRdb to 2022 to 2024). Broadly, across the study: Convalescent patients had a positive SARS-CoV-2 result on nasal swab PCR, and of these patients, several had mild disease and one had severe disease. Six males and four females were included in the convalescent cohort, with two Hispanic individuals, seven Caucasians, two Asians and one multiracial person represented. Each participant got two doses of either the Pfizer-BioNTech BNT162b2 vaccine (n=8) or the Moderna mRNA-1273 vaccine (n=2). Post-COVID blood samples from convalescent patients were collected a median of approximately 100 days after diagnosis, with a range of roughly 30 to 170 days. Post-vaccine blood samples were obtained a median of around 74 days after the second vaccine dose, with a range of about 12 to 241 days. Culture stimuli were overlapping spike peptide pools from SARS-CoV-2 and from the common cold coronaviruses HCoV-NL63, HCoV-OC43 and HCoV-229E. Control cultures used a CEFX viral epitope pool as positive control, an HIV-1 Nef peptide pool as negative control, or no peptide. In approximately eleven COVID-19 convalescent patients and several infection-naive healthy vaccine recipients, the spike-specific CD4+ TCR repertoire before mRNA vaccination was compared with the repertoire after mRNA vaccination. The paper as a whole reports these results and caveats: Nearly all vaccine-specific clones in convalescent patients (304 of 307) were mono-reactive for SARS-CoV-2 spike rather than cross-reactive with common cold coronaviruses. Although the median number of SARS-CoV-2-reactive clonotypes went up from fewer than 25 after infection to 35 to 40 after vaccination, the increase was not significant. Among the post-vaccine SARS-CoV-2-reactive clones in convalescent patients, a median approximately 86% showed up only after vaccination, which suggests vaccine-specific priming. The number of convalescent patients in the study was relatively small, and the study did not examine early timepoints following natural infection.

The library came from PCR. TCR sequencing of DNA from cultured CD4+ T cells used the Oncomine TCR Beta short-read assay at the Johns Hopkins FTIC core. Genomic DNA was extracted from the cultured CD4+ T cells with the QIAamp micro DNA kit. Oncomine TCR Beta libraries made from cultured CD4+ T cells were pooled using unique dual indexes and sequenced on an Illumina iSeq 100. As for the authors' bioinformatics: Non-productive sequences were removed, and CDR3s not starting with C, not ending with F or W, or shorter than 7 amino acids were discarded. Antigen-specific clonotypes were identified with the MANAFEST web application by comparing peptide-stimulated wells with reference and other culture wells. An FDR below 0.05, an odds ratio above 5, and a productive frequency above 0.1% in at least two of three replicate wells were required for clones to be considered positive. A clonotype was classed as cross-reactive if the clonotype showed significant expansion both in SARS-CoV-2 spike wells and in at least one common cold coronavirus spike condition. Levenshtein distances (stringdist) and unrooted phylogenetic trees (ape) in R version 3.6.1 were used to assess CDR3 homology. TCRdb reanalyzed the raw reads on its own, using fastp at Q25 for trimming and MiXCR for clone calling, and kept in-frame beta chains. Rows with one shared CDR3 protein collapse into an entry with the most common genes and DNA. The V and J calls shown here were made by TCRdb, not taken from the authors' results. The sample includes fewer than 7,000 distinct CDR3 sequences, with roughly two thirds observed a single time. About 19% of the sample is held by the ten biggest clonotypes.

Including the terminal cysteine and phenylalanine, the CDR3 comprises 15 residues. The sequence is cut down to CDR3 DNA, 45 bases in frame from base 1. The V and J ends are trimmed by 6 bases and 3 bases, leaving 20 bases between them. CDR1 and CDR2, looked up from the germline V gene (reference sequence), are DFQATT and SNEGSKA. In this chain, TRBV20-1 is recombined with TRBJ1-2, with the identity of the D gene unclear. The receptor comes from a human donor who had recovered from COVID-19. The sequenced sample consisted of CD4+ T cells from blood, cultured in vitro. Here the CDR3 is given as CSAHSGAQWDYGYTF. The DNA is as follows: TGCAGTGCGCACTCGGGAGCCCAGTGGGACTATGGCTACACCTTC.